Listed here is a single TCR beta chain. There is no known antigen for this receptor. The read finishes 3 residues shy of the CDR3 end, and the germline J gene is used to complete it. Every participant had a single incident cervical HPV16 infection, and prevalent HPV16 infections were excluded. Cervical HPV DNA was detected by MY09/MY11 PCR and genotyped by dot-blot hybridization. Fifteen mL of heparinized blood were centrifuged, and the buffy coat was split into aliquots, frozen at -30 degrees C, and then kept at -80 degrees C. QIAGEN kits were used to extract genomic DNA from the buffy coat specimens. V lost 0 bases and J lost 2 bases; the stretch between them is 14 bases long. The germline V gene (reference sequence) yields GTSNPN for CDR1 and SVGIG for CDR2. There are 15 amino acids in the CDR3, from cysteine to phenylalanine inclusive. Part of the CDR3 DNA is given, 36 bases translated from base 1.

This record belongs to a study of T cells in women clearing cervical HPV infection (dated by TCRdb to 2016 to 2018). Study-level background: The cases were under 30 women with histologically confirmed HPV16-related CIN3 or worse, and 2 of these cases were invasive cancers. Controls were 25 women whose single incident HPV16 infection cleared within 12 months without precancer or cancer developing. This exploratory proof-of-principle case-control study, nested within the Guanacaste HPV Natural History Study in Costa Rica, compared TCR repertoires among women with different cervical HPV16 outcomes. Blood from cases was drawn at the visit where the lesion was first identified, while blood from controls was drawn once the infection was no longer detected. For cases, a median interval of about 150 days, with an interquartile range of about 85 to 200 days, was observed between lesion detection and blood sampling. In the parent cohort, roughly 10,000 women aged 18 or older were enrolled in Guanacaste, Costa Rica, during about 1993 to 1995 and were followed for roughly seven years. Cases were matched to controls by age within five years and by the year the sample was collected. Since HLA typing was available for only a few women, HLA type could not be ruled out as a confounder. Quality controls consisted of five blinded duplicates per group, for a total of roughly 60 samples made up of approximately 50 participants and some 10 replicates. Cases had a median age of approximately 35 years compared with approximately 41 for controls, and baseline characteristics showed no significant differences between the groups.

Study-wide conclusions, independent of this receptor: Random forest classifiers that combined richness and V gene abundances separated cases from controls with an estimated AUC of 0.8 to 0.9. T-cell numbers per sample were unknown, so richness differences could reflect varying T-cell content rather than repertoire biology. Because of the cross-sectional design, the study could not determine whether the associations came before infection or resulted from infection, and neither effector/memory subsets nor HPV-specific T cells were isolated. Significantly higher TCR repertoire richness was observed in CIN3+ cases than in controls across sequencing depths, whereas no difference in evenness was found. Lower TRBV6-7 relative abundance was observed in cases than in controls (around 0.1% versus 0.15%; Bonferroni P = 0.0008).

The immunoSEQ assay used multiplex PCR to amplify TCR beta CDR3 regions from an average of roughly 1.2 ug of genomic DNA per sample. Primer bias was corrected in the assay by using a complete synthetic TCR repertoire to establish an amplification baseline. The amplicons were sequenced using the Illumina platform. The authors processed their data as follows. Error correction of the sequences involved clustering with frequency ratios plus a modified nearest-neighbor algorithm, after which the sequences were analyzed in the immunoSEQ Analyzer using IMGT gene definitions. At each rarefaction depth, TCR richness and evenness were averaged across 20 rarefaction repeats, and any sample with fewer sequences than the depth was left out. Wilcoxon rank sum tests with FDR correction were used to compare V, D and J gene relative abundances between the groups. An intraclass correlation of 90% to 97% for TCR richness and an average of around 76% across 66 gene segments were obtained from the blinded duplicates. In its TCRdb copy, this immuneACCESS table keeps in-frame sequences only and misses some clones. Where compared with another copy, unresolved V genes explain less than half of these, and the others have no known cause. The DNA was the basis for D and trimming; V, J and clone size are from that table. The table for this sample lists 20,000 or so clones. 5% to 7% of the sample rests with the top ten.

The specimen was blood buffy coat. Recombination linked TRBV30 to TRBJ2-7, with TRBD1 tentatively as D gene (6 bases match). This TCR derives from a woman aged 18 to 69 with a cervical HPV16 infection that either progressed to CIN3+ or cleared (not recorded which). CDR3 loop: CAWSVARGLAYEQYF. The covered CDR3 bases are TGTGCCTGGAGTGTAGCCAGGGGCCTCGCCTACGAG.